The clone carrying this T cell receptor beta chain was detected a few times. This sample is drawn from a study of blood T cells in healthy people across ages. Sample-barcoded 5' priming and a J-beta primer mix drove a second PCR of roughly 7 to 11 cycles. From the 5' RACE reads, TCRdb called clonotypes with MiXCR, one entry per CDR3 protein. The sample lists about 800,000 distinct CDR3 sequences; about 25% were seen once. CDR3 length equals 12 residues. V dropped 8 bases and J dropped 6 bases, with 11 bases sitting between them. The V gene's germline CDR1 is MNHNY and CDR2 SVGAGI (reference sequence). This same sample was also taken into another study, of T cells of mothers and their children.

Sequenced material: blood. The sequence was obtained from a boy younger than 18 in good health. The rearrangement joins TRBV6-6 to TRBJ2-1; possibly TRBD2 for D (5 bases). The CDR3 here is CASRDYTNEQFF. For the CDR3, the DNA is TGTGCCAGCCGTGACTATACCAATGAGCAGTTCTTC.